This TCR beta chain was documented in a study of control samples from healthy donors and cancer patients. Germline values: CDR1 KGHSH, CDR2 LQKENI. The CDR3 is made up of 13 amino acids. The V and J ends lost 3 bases and 3 bases respectively, with 9 bases between them. Repertoires were generated with immunoSEQ multiplex PCR, while TCRdb's copy carries only in-frame clones and drops some. The profile shows approximately 170,000 clones, 80% to 95% of them singletons. The origin of this receptor is a woman in her 30s in good health. The specimen sequenced was blood. The chain uses TRBV18 and TRBJ2-7; D may be TRBD1 (5 bases). DNA of the CDR3: TGTGCCAGCTCACCTCTTGGACACTACGAGCAGTACTTC. This translates into CASSPLGHYEQYF.